The 15 T cell receptor beta chains reported below all come from one sample, sequenced in a study of blood T cell repertoires in COVID-19. Using immunoSEQ multiplex PCR, the repertoire was profiled, and TCRdb retains in-frame clones only, with some absent. The profile covers approximately 300,000 clones, with approximately 90% appearing a single time and less than 11% taken by the ten largest. Sequenced: PBMCs or T cells enriched from blood (not recorded which). The receptors here all came from a woman aged 18-30 years who had recovered from COVID-19.

The sample holds one count of this clone. This chain connects TRBV24-1 to TRBJ2-5; the D gene is possibly TRBD2 (5 bases). Trimming removed 8 bases at V and 2 bases at J, with 11 bases between. CDR3 size: 13 residues. From germline, CDR1 is KGHDR and CDR2 SFDVKD. The CDR3 region is CATTRRGQETQYF. The CDR3 DNA reads TGTGCCACCACTCGGCGAGGGCAAGAGACCCAGTACTTC.

This clone appeared a few times. This sequence joins TRBV6-5 and TRBJ1-1; TRBD1 matches 9 bases. This CDR3 has 14 amino acids. V gave up 6 bases and J gave up 4 bases; unmatched junction bases: 6. From germline, CDR1 is MNHEY and CDR2 SVGAGI. CDR3 residues: CASRQGAQVTEAFF. The CDR3 DNA sequence: TGTGCCAGCAGACAGGGGGCGCAGGTCACTGAAGCTTTCTTT.

The table lists this clone with a count of one. The chain recombines TRBV2 with TRBJ1-2; TRBD1 matches at 7 bases. Germline CDR1 and CDR2: SNHLY and FYNNEI. V trimming: 0 bases; J trimming: 4 bases; junction bases outside the gene matches: 11. The CDR3 extends over 17 amino acids. The CDR3 DNA sequence: TGTGCCAGCAGTGAAGCGCTTATGGGACAGACCTTCTATGGCTACACCTTC. Translating gives CASSEALMGQTFYGYTF. Using reference TRBV2 and TRBJ1-2 for the parts outside the CDR3, the full variable domain is EPEVTQTPSHQVTQMGQEVILRCVPISNHLYFYWYRQILGQKVEFLVSFYNNEISEKSEIFDDQFSVERPDGSNFTLKIRSTKLEDSAMYFCASSEALMGQTFYGYTFGSGTRLTVV.

The chain uses TRBV3-1 (or the pseudogene TRBV3-2) and TRBJ1-6, with 7 nucleotides matching TRBD1. V shed 3 bases, J shed 10 bases, and the junction held 6 bases outside the gene matches. Germline CDR1 reads LGHDT; CDR2 reads YNNKEL (reference sequence). The CDR3 length is 14 residues. The CDR3 sequence is CASSHRGQESPLHF. The DNA for the CDR3 is TGTGCCAGCAGCCATAGGGGGCAGGAGTCACCCCTCCACTTT.

This clone was recorded once. V usage is TRBV3-1 (or the pseudogene TRBV3-2) and J usage is TRBJ1-6; TRBD1 might be the D (6 bases). Germline-derived CDR1 and CDR2 are LGHDT and YNNKEL (reference sequence). This CDR3 is built from 14 residues. V was cut by 2 bases and J by 6 bases, with 8 bases left in between. The CDR3 region has the DNA TGTGCCAGCAGCCAAAGGGGGAGTAATTCACCCCTCCACTTT. Its translation is CASSQRGSNSPLHF.

The chain uses TRBV21-1 and TRBJ2-7; the table's TRBD1 call for D was not verified on the DNA. TRBV21-1 is noted as a pseudogene. There are 15 residues in the CDR3. The CDR3 nucleotides read TGTGCCAGCAGCAAAGAGGTGGACAGGGGCTCCGAGCAGTACTTC. Translated, it gives CASSKEVDRGSEQYF.

The chain uses TRBV7-3 and TRBJ2-5; 7 positions match TRBD2. This CDR3 contains 16 residues. Germline CDR1 SGHTA, CDR2 FQGTGA. V dropped 5 bases and J dropped 0; count of bases not matched to a gene: 9. CDR3 sequence: CASSPLGGTNQETQYF. CDR3 DNA sequence: TGTGCCAGCAGCCCATTGGGGGGGACGAACCAAGAGACCCAGTACTTC.

The chain joins TRBV10-2 to TRBJ2-2; the match to TRBD2 covers 12 bases. J lost 6 bases, V lost 4 bases, and 15 bases had no gene match. Germline CDR1 reads WSHSY; CDR2 reads SAAADI. The CDR3 consists of 19 residues. The CDR3 DNA is TGCGCCAGCAGTGTCCCTCCGGGGCTAGCGGGGGGGCGGCCCGGGGAGCTGTTTTTT. Translation: CASSVPPGLAGGRPGELFF.

The chain employs TRBV12-3 or TRBV12-4 and TRBJ1-6, with D perhaps TRBD1 (5 bases). V lost 10 bases and J 2 bases, leaving 9 bases between the germline ends. The CDR3 runs 13 residues. The CDR3 spells CATTQAYNSPLHF. CDR3 bases: TGTGCCACCACACAGGCCTATAATTCACCCCTCCACTTT.

V is TRBV19 and J is TRBJ1-5, with a weak D call TRBD1 (6 bases). The CDR3 is 14 amino acids. Germline assignment: CDR1 LNHDA and CDR2 SQIVND (reference sequence). Trimming took off 4 bases at V and 7 bases at J, with 14 bases between the two ends. CDR3 loop: CASSRTATEQPQHF. The CDR3 coding sequence is TGTGCCAGTAGTAGGACAGCAACGGAACAGCCCCAGCATTTT.

The chain couples TRBV5-4 to TRBJ1-1; tentative D call: TRBD1 (6 bases). V was clipped by 4 bases and J by 8 bases, with 21 bases between them. Germline V gene data show CDR1 as SGHNT and CDR2 as YYREEE (reference sequence). The CDR3 totals 15 residues. In DNA form, the CDR3 reads TGTGCCAGCAGCCTGGGGGGGCAGGGCGCCAGGGAAGCTTTCTTT. This codes for CASSLGGQGAREAFF.

The chain uses TRBV23-1 and TRBJ1-2, with D unclear. TRBV23-1 is placed among ORFs of uncertain function. This CDR3 region has 13 residues. Trimming shortened V by 7 bases and J by 1 base, and 10 bases separated the two germline ends. The CDR3 here is CASNRSGNYGYTF. The CDR3, as DNA: TGCGCCAGCAATCGGTCTGGTAACTATGGCTACACCTTC.

V is TRBV11-1 and J is TRBJ2-5; TRBD2 agrees at 14 bases. The CDR3 spans 16 residues. V was pared by 4 bases and J by 2 bases, with 3 bases of the junction left unmatched. The germline V gene has CDR1 SGHAT and CDR2 FQDESV (reference sequence). The CDR3 DNA reads as TGTGCCAGCAGCTCGGGACTAGCGGGAGCGCAAGAGACCCAGTACTTC. It yields the protein CASSSGLAGAQETQYF.

This chain links TRBV28 with TRBJ2-7; 9 positions agree with TRBD2. Germline V gene lookup returns CDR1 MDHEN and CDR2 SYDVKM. With V trimmed by 5 bases and J by 4 bases, 6 bases remained unmatched. This CDR3 is built from 14 residues. Here the CDR3 DNA reads TGTGCCAGCAGTCCGTCGGGACTAGCTTACGAGCAGTACTTC. Translation gives CASSPSGLAYEQYF.

The chain links TRBV6-2 or TRBV6-3 to TRBJ2-5; unclear D gene. Germline loops: CDR1 MNHEY, CDR2 SVGEGT. The CDR3 has 13 amino acids. The V end lost 2 bases, the J end lost 5 bases, and 9 bases lay between the germline ends. CDR3 DNA sequence: TGTGCCAGCAGTTACGGTCACTCGGAGACCCAGTACTTC. It encodes CASSYGHSETQYF.